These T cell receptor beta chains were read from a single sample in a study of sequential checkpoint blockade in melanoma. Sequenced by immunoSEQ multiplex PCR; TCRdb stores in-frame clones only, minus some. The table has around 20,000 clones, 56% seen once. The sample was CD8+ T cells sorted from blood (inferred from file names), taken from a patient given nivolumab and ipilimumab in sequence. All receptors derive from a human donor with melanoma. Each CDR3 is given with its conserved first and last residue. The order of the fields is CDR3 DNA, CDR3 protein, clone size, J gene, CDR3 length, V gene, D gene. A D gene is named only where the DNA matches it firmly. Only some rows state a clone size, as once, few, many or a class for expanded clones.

TGTGCCACCAGACAGGGGGCCAGTGAAAAACTGTTTTTT	CATRQGASEKLFF	few	TRBJ1-4	13	TRBV19	TRBD1
TGTGCCAGCCGTGACCCGGACAGCTATGGCTACACCTTC	CASRDPDSYGYTF	few	TRBJ1-2	13	TRBV6-4	-
TGTGCCAGCAGCGTTTCGGGAGGCGACACTGAAGCTTTCTTT	CASSVSGGDTEAFF	-	TRBJ1-1	14	TRBV9	-
TGTGCCAGCAGCTTGGGGGTAGCGGGGGTTTACAATGAGCAGTTCTTC	CASSLGVAGVYNEQFF	medium-sized	TRBJ2-1	16	TRBV7-6	TRBD2
TGTGCCAGCAGCCCGCAGGGCCTCCATGGCTACACCTTC	CASSPQGLHGYTF	-	TRBJ1-2	13	TRBV5-6	-
TGTGCCAGCAGCCCCCAAGAGGCCAATTCACCCCTCCACTTT	CASSPQEANSPLHF	few	TRBJ1-6	14	TRBV16	-
TGTGCCTGGACTTACGGGAACTATGGCTACACCTTC	CAWTYGNYGYTF	-	TRBJ1-2	12	TRBV30	-
TGTGCCAGCAGTGACTCTAGCGGGGGCACAGATACGCAGTATTTT	CASSDSSGGTDTQYF	-	TRBJ2-3	15	TRBV6-4	TRBD2
TGTGCCAGCTCCTCGGAGGGCCTCTATGGCTACACCTTC	CASSSEGLYGYTF	-	TRBJ1-2	13	TRBV18	-
TGTGCCAGCAGGACACTGGGACAGGGGATTTGGGAAGGCTACACCTTC	CASRTLGQGIWEGYTF	-	TRBJ1-2	16	TRBV28	TRBD1
TGTGCCAGCAGTCAAAGGGGAGCGGGCAGCACAGATACGCAGTATTTT	CASSQRGAGSTDTQYF	-	TRBJ2-3	16	TRBV27	-
TGTGCCAGCAGCTTGGGAGTCAGCAGTACCTACGAGCAGTACTTC	CASSLGVSSTYEQYF	few	TRBJ2-7	15	TRBV9	-
TGTGCCAGTAGTATCGCCGGGACGGACTACTCTGGGGCCAACGTCCTGACTTTC	CASSIAGTDYSGANVLTF	-	TRBJ2-6	18	TRBV19	-
TGTGCCAGCAGCCAAAAGGGGGCTGATGGCTACACCTTC	CASSQKGADGYTF	-	TRBJ1-2	13	TRBV4-1	TRBD1
TGTGCTAGTGGTCCCACATTCTCTGGGGCCAACGTCCTGACTTTC	CASGPTFSGANVLTF	-	TRBJ2-6	15	TRBV12-5	-
TGTGCCAGCAGTCCCGGGACAGGGGTCTACGAGCAGTACTTC	CASSPGTGVYEQYF	few	TRBJ2-7	14	TRBV6-5	TRBD1
TGTGCCAGCAGCTTAACAGGGCTCTATGGCTACACCTTC	CASSLTGLYGYTF	-	TRBJ1-2	13	TRBV9	-
TGCGCCAGCAGCCAAGGACAGTACCAAGAGACCCAGTACTTC	CASSQGQYQETQYF	-	TRBJ2-5	14	TRBV4-1	-
TGTGCCAGCAGTCCCACCGGGGACCAAGAGACCCAGTACTTC	CASSPTGDQETQYF	-	TRBJ2-5	14	TRBV6-5	-
TGTGCCAGCAGTCCCGGAGGAACAGATACGCAGTATTTT	CASSPGGTDTQYF	-	TRBJ2-3	13	TRBV6-1	-
TGTGCCAGCAGCTTATCCTCTGGCTACACCTTC	CASSLSSGYTF	-	TRBJ1-2	11	TRBV7-9	-
TGTGCCAGCAGCCCCCCCTTGGGGACTATCGCCTCCGATGAGCAGTTCTTC	CASSPPLGTIASDEQFF	-	TRBJ2-1	17	TRBV11-2	TRBD2
TGTGCCAGCAGTTTTAAGGGCCCTAGCGGGAGCACCTACGAGCAGTACTTC	CASSFKGPSGSTYEQYF	-	TRBJ2-7	17	TRBV27	TRBD2
TGTGCCAGCAGCGCCGGGGAACCCACTGAAGCTTTCTTT	CASSAGEPTEAFF	-	TRBJ1-1	13	TRBV6-5	-
TGTGCCAGCAGTTTATATGGAGTATCTTATAGCAATCAGCCCCAGCATTTT	CASSLYGVSYSNQPQHF	once	TRBJ1-5	17	TRBV27	-
TGTGCCTGGAGTGTCGAGCGGGGGGGCCGCGCTGGGCAGTTCTTC	CAWSVERGGRAGQFF	few	TRBJ2-1	15	TRBV30	TRBD2
TGTGCCAGCAGCGTAGAGATAGGGGCGAACGAGCAGTACTTC	CASSVEIGANEQYF	-	TRBJ2-7	14	TRBV9	-
TGTGCCAGCAGCTGGGGACACCGGTATGGCTACACCTTC	CASSWGHRYGYTF	-	TRBJ1-2	13	TRBV7-2	-
TGTGCCAGCAGCTTGTTGCAGGGGGGAGAAGAGACCCAGTACTTC	CASSLLQGGEETQYF	few	TRBJ2-5	15	TRBV7-7	-
TGTGCCAGCAGCCAAGATCAGGACAGAGCTCTCGTGGAGCAGTTCTTC	CASSQDQDRALVEQFF	-	TRBJ2-1	16	TRBV14	-
TGTGCCAGCTCATTATGGACAACCCTCGGCACTGAAGCTTTCTTT	CASSLWTTLGTEAFF	-	TRBJ1-1	15	TRBV18	-
TGTGCCACAAGACAGGGGGCATACGAGCAGTACTTC	CATRQGAYEQYF	-	TRBJ2-7	12	TRBV7-8	TRBD1
TGTGCCAGCAGTGAAGGGTACAATGGGCAGTTCTTC	CASSEGYNGQFF	-	TRBJ2-1	12	TRBV2	-
TGTGCCAGCAGCGTAGGGGGGGACCCCTTGTACAATGAGCAGTTCTTC	CASSVGGDPLYNEQFF	-	TRBJ2-1	16	TRBV9	-
TGTGCCAGCAGCGTAGGCACCGGGACTGGTGAAAAACTGTTTTTT	CASSVGTGTGEKLFF	-	TRBJ1-4	15	TRBV9	-
TGTGCCAGCAGTTTGGAGTTGAACACTGAAGCTTTCTTT	CASSLELNTEAFF	few	TRBJ1-1	13	TRBV6-5	-
TGCGCCAGCAGCCCTCTGACAGGGTCGGGTCATCAGCCCCAGCATTTT	CASSPLTGSGHQPQHF	few	TRBJ1-5	16	TRBV4-1	TRBD1
TGTGCCAGCAGTGAACCGGGACAGGGGTGGAACACCATATATTTT	CASSEPGQGWNTIYF	-	TRBJ1-3	15	TRBV2	TRBD1
TGTGCCAGCAGCTTTGAGGGTTTCGGGTTCCAAGAGACCCAGTACTTC	CASSFEGFGFQETQYF	-	TRBJ2-5	16	TRBV5-6	-
TGCGCCAGCAGCCTGAGGACAGGGGGGAACACTGAAGCTTTCTTT	CASSLRTGGNTEAFF	hyperexpanded	TRBJ1-1	15	TRBV4-1	TRBD1
TGCGCCAGCAGCCAAGAGGGACAGGCCAATTCACCCCTCCACTTT	CASSQEGQANSPLHF	-	TRBJ1-6	15	TRBV4-1	TRBD1
TGCGCCAGCAGCCAAGAAAACAGTTACGAGCAGTACTTC	CASSQENSYEQYF	-	TRBJ2-7	13	TRBV4-1	-
TGTGCCACCAGCAGAGACGGGACAGGGGGCTATGGCTACACCTTC	CATSRDGTGGYGYTF	-	TRBJ1-2	15	TRBV15	TRBD1
TGTGCCAGTAGTGAGGGACAGTATCAGGTCTATGGCTACACCTTC	CASSEGQYQVYGYTF	-	TRBJ1-2	15	TRBV19	TRBD1
TGTGCCAGCAGCCGGAACAGGGGGTCGGATTCACCCCTCCACTTT	CASSRNRGSDSPLHF	-	TRBJ1-6	15	TRBV5-4	TRBD1
TGTGCCAGCAGCTCGCTAGGGGCTCTCTATGGCTACACCTTC	CASSSLGALYGYTF	once	TRBJ1-2	14	TRBV6-6	-
TGTGCCAGCAGCCAACCAGGGACTAGCGGGGTCGGGGAGCTGTTTTTT	CASSQPGTSGVGELFF	-	TRBJ2-2	16	TRBV5-4	TRBD2
TGCGCCAGCAGCCCAGACAGGACGGATGGCTACACCTTC	CASSPDRTDGYTF	-	TRBJ1-2	13	TRBV10-2	-
TGTGCCAGCAGCTTCGGGACAGGGTATTACGAGCAGTACTTC	CASSFGTGYYEQYF	-	TRBJ2-7	14	TRBV7-8	TRBD1
TGCGCCAGCAGCCAAGGGACAGGGGGATACTACGAGCAGTACTTC	CASSQGTGGYYEQYF	once	TRBJ2-7	15	TRBV4-1	TRBD1
TGTGCCAGCAGCTCGACTAGCGGGAACTACGAGCAGTACTTC	CASSSTSGNYEQYF	-	TRBJ2-7	14	TRBV5-6	TRBD2
TGTGCCAGCAGGGGGACAGAGAACACCGGGGAGCTGTTTTTT	CASRGTENTGELFF	-	TRBJ2-2	14	TRBV28	TRBD1
TGTGCCAGCTCACCAGATCCTGACAGGGTAAACACTGAAGCTTTCTTT	CASSPDPDRVNTEAFF	-	TRBJ1-1	16	TRBV18	TRBD1
TGTGCCAGTAGTATCAGCCAGACTCATAACGAGCAGTACTTC	CASSISQTHNEQYF	-	TRBJ2-7	14	TRBV19	-
TGTGCCAGCAGCTCCGGGACTAGCGGGCATACTAGCACAGATACGCAGTATTTT	CASSSGTSGHTSTDTQYF	-	TRBJ2-3	18	TRBV13	TRBD2